This T cell receptor (beta chain) was documented in a study of CD8 T cells in Susac syndrome. Germline lookup yields CDR1 MNHEY and CDR2 SVGEGT. The CDR3 contains 16 residues. J lost 4 bases, V lost 6 bases, and 13 bases had no gene match. An amount of RNA that ranged from roughly 0.5 to 1 ug was reverse transcribed with random hexamers. Via MiXCR, TCRdb re-called the immunoSEQ multiplex PCR reads, giving one row per CDR3 protein. The data hold around 130,000 distinct CDR3 sequences, with around nine tenths observed a single time. Sequenced input: CD8+ T cells from PBMCs. This TCR derives from a human donor with multiple sclerosis. The gene calls are TRBV6-2 or TRBV6-3 and TRBJ2-7, with 9 bases lining up with TRBD2. CDR3 residues: CASSGLGLAGRYEQYF. The CDR3 bases are TGTGCCAGCAGCGGCCTTGGGCTAGCGGGAAGGTACGAGCAGTACTTC.